This TCR beta chain was observed in a study of shared clonotypes between healthy human individuals. The data were produced by immunoSEQ multiplex PCR, yet TCRdb's version contains in-frame clones alone and is incomplete. The sample has 550,000 to 850,000 clones, roughly 70% seen once. The CDR3 has 14 amino acids. Germline values: CDR1 MNHEY, CDR2 SVGAGI. J was trimmed by 1 base and V by 4 bases; bases with no gene match: 2. Sequencing was done on a sample of memory CD4+ T cells sorted from blood. This sample's subset: CD45RA-negative fraction. The V call is TRBV6-5, the J call TRBJ1-1, with 8 bases that match TRBD1. The clonotype was recovered from a woman aged 25-40 years in good health. The CDR3: CASSWDRKNTEAFF. CDR3 bases: TGTGCCAGCAGTTGGGACAGGAAGAACACTGAAGCTTTCTTT.